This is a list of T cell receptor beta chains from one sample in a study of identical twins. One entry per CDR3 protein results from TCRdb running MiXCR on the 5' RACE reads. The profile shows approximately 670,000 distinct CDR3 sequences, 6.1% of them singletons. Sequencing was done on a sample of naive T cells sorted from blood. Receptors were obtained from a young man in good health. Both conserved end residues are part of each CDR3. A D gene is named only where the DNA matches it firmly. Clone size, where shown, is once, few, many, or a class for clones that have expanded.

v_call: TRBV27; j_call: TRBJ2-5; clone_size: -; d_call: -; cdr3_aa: CASTGVGQTQYF
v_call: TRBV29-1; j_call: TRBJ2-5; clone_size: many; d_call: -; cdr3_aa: CSVEGIMAETQYF
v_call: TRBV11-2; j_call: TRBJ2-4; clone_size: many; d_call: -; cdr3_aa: CASSFDHSKNIQYF
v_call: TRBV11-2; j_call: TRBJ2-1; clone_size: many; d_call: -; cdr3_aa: CASSLGLRRGLVHNEQFF
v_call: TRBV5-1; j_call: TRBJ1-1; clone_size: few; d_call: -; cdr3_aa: CASSPRGAGAEAFF
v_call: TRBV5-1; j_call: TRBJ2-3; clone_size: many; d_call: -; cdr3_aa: CASSLESGPPDTQYF
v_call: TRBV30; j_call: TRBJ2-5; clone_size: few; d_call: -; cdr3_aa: CAWRETQETQYF
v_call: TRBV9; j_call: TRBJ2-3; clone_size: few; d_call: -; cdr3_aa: CASSVISGSRGTDTQYF
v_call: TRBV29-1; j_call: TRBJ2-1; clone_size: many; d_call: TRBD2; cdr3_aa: CSVRTSGYNEQFF
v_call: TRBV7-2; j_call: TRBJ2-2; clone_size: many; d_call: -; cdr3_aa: CASTGGEGVYTGELFF
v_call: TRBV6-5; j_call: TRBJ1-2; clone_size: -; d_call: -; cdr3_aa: CASSSTPDGYTF
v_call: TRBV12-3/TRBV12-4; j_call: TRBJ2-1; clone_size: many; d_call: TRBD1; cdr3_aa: CASSLWGQGSEWQFF
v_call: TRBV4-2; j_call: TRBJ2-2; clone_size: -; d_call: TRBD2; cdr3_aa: CASSPLQGLADTGELFF
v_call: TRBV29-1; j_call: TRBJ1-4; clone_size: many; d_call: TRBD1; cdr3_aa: CSVLTGTGEKLFF
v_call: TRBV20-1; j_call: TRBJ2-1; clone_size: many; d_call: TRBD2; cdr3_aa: CSALGTSGNNEQFF
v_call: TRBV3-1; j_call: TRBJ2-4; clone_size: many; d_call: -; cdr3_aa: CATGASPENIQYF
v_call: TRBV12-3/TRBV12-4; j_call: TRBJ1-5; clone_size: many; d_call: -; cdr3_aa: CASSWGRVLVGKPQHF
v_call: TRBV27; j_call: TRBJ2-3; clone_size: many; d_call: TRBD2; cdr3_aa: CASRPPGLAPDTQYF
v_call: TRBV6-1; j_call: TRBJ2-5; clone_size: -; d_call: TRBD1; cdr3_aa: CASGFFARDSEGETQYF
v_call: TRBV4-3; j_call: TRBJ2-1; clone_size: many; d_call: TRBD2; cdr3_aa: CASSQDTGGSSNEQFF